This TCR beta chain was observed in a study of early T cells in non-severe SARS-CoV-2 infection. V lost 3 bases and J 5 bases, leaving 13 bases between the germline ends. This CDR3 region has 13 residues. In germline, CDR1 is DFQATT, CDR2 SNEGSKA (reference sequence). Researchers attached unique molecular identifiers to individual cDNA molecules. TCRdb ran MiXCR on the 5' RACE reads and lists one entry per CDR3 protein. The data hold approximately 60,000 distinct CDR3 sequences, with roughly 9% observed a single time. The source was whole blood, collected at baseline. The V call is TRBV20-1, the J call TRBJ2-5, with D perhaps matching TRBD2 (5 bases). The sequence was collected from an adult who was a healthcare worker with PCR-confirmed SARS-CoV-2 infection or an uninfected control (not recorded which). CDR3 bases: TGCAGTGCTAGGGCGCGGGTCGGGGAGACCCAGTACTTC. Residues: CSARARVGETQYF.